This is a list of T cell receptor beta chains from one sample in a study of technical replicates of blood from several donors. This table comes from immunoSEQ multiplex PCR, and its TCRdb copy is limited to in-frame clones, with some not included. Found here are about 80,000 clones, around 97% of them singletons; the top ten hold around 0.18%. What was sequenced was T cells isolated from PBMCs. Receptors were obtained from a human donor in good health. Each CDR3 is given with its conserved first and last residue. A D gene is named only where the DNA matches it firmly. Clone size appears in some rows only: once, few, many, or a class for an expanded clone.

TRBJ2-7	TRBV4-1	-	-	TGCGCCAGCAGCCAACGGGAACAGTACTACGAGCAGTACTTC	CASSQREQYYEQYF
TRBJ1-1	TRBV9	-	TRBD1	TGTGCCAGCAGCGCAATTGACAGGGCGAACACTGAAGCTTTCTTT	CASSAIDRANTEAFF
TRBJ2-2	TRBV4-2	-	TRBD2	TGTGCCAGCAGCCAACCACTAGCGGGAGGTACCGGGGAGCTGTTTTTT	CASSQPLAGGTGELFF
TRBJ2-7	TRBV28	-	-	TGTGCCAGCAGTTTATCCGGAGTGAGGGCCCTCTCCTACGAGCAGTACTTC	CASSLSGVRALSYEQYF
TRBJ1-3	TRBV4-1	-	-	TGCGCCAGCAGCCAAGGCTGGAGCTCTGGAAACACCATATATTTT	CASSQGWSSGNTIYF
TRBJ2-7	TRBV7-8	once	TRBD1	TGTGCCAGCAGACAGACAGGGCCCTCCTACGAGCAGTACTTC	CASRQTGPSYEQYF
TRBJ2-5	TRBV6-1	-	-	TGTGCCAGCAGTGCATACAGACAAGAGACCCAGTACTTC	CASSAYRQETQYF
TRBJ2-1	TRBV15	-	TRBD2	TGTGCCACCAGCAGGGCCAACTTCGGACTAGCGGGACCCAGCTCCTACAATGAGCAGTTCTTC	CATSRANFGLAGPSSYNEQFF
TRBJ1-2	TRBV6-1	-	-	TGTGCCAGCAGGGAAGCCCTGCGTAACTATCGTGGCTACACCTTC	CASREALRNYRGYTF
TRBJ2-7	TRBV28	-	TRBD1	TGTGCCAGCAGGGATTCCGGGACAGCCTACGAGCAGTACTTC	CASRDSGTAYEQYF
TRBJ2-1	TRBV9	-	TRBD2	TGTGCCAGCAGCGTAGTAAGCGGGGGGCTGGATGAGCAGTTCTTC	CASSVVSGGLDEQFF
TRBJ2-3	TRBV7-6	-	TRBD2	TGTGCCAGCAGCCCTCGGACTAGCGGGGGGAGGGATACGCAGTATTTT	CASSPRTSGGRDTQYF
TRBJ2-1	TRBV7-6	-	TRBD1	TGTGCCAGCAGCTTAGGGTACGGGACAGGGTTGGATGAGCAGTTCTTC	CASSLGYGTGLDEQFF
TRBJ2-3	TRBV4-1	-	-	TGCGCCAGCAGCCAAGGTCAGGGGTCCAGAGATACGCAGTATTTT	CASSQGQGSRDTQYF
TRBJ2-4	TRBV28	-	TRBD1	TGTGCCAGCAGCGGGACAGGGCTGTTCAAAAACATTCAGTACTTC	CASSGTGLFKNIQYF
TRBJ1-5	TRBV19	-	-	TGTGCCAGTAGTATACAGGCCCAATATCAGCCCCAGCATTTT	CASSIQAQYQPQHF
TRBJ1-4	TRBV5-1	-	TRBD1	TGCGCCAGCAGCAACCCCGGGACAGTAACTGTTGATAATGAAAAACTGTTTTTT	CASSNPGTVTVDNEKLFF
TRBJ1-3	TRBV7-8	-	-	TGTGCCAGCAGCCCCTCTAATTTCATATATTTT	CASSPSNFIYF
TRBJ1-6	TRBV4-1	few	-	TGCGCCAGCAGGGACAGACAGGCAAATTCACCCCTCCACTTT	CASRDRQANSPLHF
TRBJ2-1	TRBV27	-	-	TGTGCCAGCAGTTTATCATCGACCCCTAGGGGTGAGCAGTTCTTC	CASSLSSTPRGEQFF
TRBJ2-7	TRBV10-2	-	TRBD2	TGCGCCAGCAGTGAGGATGTGTGGCCCGGGACTAGCGAGCAGTACTTC	CASSEDVWPGTSEQYF
TRBJ2-7	TRBV29-1	-	-	TGCAGCGTTGGACTAGACTACGAGCAGTACTTC	CSVGLDYEQYF
TRBJ2-1	TRBV10-1	-	-	TGCGCCAGTGTTGGAAGTGGTAAGGGGGTCAATGAGCAGTTCTTC	CASVGSGKGVNEQFF
TRBJ1-4	TRBV6-1	-	-	TGTGCCAGCAGTGACCTGACAGGTCCCACTAATGAAAAACTGTTTTTT	CASSDLTGPTNEKLFF
TRBJ2-7	TRBV9	-	-	TGTGCCAGCAGCGTAAGGTCAGGGTCCCACGAGCAGTACTTC	CASSVRSGSHEQYF
TRBJ1-2	TRBV9	-	TRBD1	TGTGCCAGCAGCGTATCCGGGACAGGGAAAAATGGCTACACCTTC	CASSVSGTGKNGYTF
TRBJ1-2	TRBV19	-	-	TGTGCCAGTAGTATAGATGGGGCGGCACACCTTATCTATGGCTACACCTTC	CASSIDGAAHLIYGYTF
TRBJ1-4	TRBV15	-	-	TGTGCCACCAGCATGGGGAGGGATGAAAAACTGTTTTTT	CATSMGRDEKLFF
TRBJ2-2	TRBV27	-	TRBD2	TGTGCCAGCAGGCTCGGAGCGGGAGAATACACAACGAACACCGGGGAGCTGTTTTTT	CASRLGAGEYTTNTGELFF
TRBJ1-1	TRBV5-5	-	-	TGTGCCAGCAGCCGCGGGGGACTTACGGTTGTTGCTGAAGCTTTCTTT	CASSRGGLTVVAEAFF
TRBJ2-1	TRBV19	few	-	TGTGCCAGCTCCAAGGACCGACTAGACTCGATCAATGAGCAGTTCTTC	CASSKDRLDSINEQFF
TRBJ2-4	TRBV14	-	TRBD2	TGTGCCAGCAGCCCCAGAAGCGGGACGTTAGCCAAAAACATTCAGTACTTC	CASSPRSGTLAKNIQYF
TRBJ1-2	TRBV15	-	TRBD1	TGTGCCACCAGCAGAGCCACGGGACAGGTTTACTATGGCTACACCTTC	CATSRATGQVYYGYTF
TRBJ2-3	TRBV11-3	-	TRBD1	TGTGCCAGCAGCTTAGGGAGTCGCTGGACAGGGGGCACAGATACGCAGTATTTT	CASSLGSRWTGGTDTQYF
TRBJ2-1	TRBV11-3	-	-	TGTGCCAGCAGCTTAGATGAATTCCGTAGCTCCTACAATGAGCAGTTCTTC	CASSLDEFRSSYNEQFF
TRBJ1-2	TRBV9	-	-	TGTGCCAGCAGCGCGACAGGCTATGGCTACACCTTC	CASSATGYGYTF
TRBJ2-7	TRBV6-5	-	TRBD2	TGTGCCAGCAGTTACTCTAGCGGGGTTTACGAGCAGTACTTC	CASSYSSGVYEQYF
TRBJ2-1	TRBV9	-	TRBD2	TGTGCCAGCAGCGGTGGGACTAGCGGGGGGTTATACAATGAGCAGTTCTTC	CASSGGTSGGLYNEQFF
TRBJ2-2	TRBV5-4	-	-	TGTGCCAGCAGCTCGAAGGGGGGGGAGCTGTTTTTT	CASSSKGGELFF
TRBJ1-5	TRBV12-5	-	TRBD1	TGTGCTAGTGGTTTGGTACATCAGGGGGCCGGCCAGCCCCAGCATTTT	CASGLVHQGAGQPQHF
TRBJ2-7	TRBV9	-	TRBD2	TGTGCCAGCAGCGTAGCTAGCGGGGGGGAGTACGAGCAGTACTTC	CASSVASGGEYEQYF
TRBJ2-7	TRBV27	-	-	TGTGCCAGCGGGCAGTCCTACGAGCAGTACTTC	CASGQSYEQYF
TRBJ1-2	TRBV13	-	TRBD1	TGTGCCAGCAGCGCAGGGGACAGGTTCCGCTATGGCTACACCTTC	CASSAGDRFRYGYTF
TRBJ1-1	TRBV30	-	-	TGTGCCTGGACCGAAACCGGTCTGAACACTGAAGCTTTCTTT	CAWTETGLNTEAFF
TRBJ2-1	TRBV5-1	-	TRBD2	TGCGCCAGCAGCTACAGTCCCGGGACTAGCTGGTCGAATGAGCAGTTCTTC	CASSYSPGTSWSNEQFF
TRBJ2-5	TRBV5-4	few	-	TGTGCCAGCAGCTTGGAAGCCAAACCAGAGACCCAGTACTTC	CASSLEAKPETQYF
TRBJ1-4	TRBV4-2	-	-	TGTGCCAGCAGCCAAGGACAGGTGAATAATGAAAAACTGTTTTTT	CASSQGQVNNEKLFF